This T cell receptor (beta chain) was captured in a study of blood T cell repertoires in COVID-19. Study-level background: Samples came from the United States, Italy and Spain, spanning acute and convalescent COVID-19.

The method was immunoSEQ multiplex PCR; TCRdb's version includes in-frame clones alone and lacks a portion of them. The sample includes approximately 240,000 clones, more than 60% seen only once; the top ten take about 4%. Germline V gene lookup returns CDR1 MNHEY and CDR2 SVGEGT. The V and J ends lost 2 bases and 9 bases, in that order; junction bases with no gene match: 7. The CDR3 consists of 13 residues. The receptor was isolated from a woman aged 40 to 49 with active or convalescent COVID-19. The sequenced material came from peripheral blood. The V and J genes are TRBV6-2 or TRBV6-3 and TRBJ2-7; TRBD2 matches 7 bases. CDR3 in amino acids: CASSYREEAVQYV. CDR3 bases: TGTGCCAGCAGTTACCGGGAGGAGGCTGTGCAGTACGTC.